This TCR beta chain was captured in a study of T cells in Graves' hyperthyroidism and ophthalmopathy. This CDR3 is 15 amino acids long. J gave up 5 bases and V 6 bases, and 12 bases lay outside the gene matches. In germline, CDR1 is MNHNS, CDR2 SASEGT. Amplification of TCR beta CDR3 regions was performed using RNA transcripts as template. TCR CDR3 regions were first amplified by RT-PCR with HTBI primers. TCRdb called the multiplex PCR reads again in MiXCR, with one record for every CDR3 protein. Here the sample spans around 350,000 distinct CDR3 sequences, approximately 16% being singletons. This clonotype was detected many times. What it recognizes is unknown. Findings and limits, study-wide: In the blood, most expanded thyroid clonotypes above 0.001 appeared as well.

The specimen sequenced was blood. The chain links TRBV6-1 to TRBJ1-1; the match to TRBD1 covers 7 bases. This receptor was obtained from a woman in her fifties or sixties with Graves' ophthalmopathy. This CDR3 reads CASRYQEGAGTEAFF. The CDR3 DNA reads TGTGCCAGCAGGTACCAGGAGGGGGCTGGGACTGAAGCTTTCTTT.